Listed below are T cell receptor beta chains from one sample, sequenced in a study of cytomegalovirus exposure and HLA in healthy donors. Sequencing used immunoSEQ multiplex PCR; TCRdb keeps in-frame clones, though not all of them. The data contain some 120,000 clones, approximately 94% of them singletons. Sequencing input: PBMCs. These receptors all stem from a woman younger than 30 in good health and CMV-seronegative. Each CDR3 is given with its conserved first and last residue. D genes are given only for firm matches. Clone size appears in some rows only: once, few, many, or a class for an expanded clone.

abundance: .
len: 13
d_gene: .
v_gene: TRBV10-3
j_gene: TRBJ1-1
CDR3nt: TGTGCCATCAGAGACAGAGAGAACACTGAAGCTTTCTTT
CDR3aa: CAIRDRENTEAFF

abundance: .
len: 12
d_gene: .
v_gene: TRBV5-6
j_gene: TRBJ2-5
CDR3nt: TGTGCCAGCAGCTTCCGGAGGGAGACCCAGTACTTC
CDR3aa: CASSFRRETQYF

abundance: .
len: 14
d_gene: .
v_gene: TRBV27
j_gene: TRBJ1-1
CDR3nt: TGTGCCAGCAGTTTATTCGGATCAGGGGCTGAAGCTTTCTTT
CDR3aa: CASSLFGSGAEAFF

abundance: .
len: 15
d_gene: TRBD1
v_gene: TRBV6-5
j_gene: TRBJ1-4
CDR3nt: TGTGCCAGCAGTTACGCCGGGACAGGTAGAGAAAAACTGTTTTTT
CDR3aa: CASSYAGTGREKLFF

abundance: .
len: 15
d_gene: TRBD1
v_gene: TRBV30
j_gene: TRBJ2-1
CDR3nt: TGTGCCTGGAGCCCCGGACAGGGGTCCTACAATGAGCAGTTCTTC
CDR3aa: CAWSPGQGSYNEQFF

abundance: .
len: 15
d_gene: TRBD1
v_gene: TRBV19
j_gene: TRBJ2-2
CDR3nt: TGTGCCAGTAGTTGGGCCGGGACAGCGATCATGGAGCTGTTTTTT
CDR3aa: CASSWAGTAIMELFF

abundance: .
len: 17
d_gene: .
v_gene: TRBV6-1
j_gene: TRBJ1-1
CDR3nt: TGTGCCAGCAGTGACGAGGGGGGGCCCATGAAGAACACTGAAGCTTTCTTT
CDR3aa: CASSDEGGPMKNTEAFF

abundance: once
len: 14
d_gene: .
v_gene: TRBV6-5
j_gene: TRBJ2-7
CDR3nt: TGTGCCAGCAGTTACCAGACAGAAGCGCGCGTGCAGTACTTC
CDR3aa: CASSYQTEARVQYF

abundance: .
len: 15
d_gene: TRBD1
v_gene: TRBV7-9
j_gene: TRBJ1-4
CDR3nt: TGTGCCAGCAGGAAAGCCGGGACAGGTACTGAAAAACTGTTTTTT
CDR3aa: CASRKAGTGTEKLFF

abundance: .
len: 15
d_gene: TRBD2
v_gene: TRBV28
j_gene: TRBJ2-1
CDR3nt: TGTGCCAGCAGAGAGACTAGCGGGGGGGCCAATGAGCAGTTCTTC
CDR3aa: CASRETSGGANEQFF

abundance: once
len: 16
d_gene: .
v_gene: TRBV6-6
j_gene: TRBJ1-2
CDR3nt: TGTGCCAGCAGTCAGTTGGTTACCGGGAGCAACTATGGCTACACCTTC
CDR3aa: CASSQLVTGSNYGYTF

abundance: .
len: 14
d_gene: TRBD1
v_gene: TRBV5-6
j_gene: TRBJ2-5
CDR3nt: TGTGCCAGCAGCTTGTACAGGGGTCCAGAGACCCAGTACTTC
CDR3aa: CASSLYRGPETQYF

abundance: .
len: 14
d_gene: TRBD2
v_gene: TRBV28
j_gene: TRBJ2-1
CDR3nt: TGTGCCAGCAGTTTCCACGGGGGGGCCAATGAGCAGTTCTTC
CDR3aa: CASSFHGGANEQFF

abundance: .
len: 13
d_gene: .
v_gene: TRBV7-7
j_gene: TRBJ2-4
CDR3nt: TGTGCCAGCAGCTTAGTTTCCGGGGACATTCAGTACTTC
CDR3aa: CASSLVSGDIQYF

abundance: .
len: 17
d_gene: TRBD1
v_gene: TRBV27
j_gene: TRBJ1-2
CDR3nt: TGTGCCAGCCGCAACTTACAGGGGGCGGGGGGACTCTATGGCTACACCTTC
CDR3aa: CASRNLQGAGGLYGYTF

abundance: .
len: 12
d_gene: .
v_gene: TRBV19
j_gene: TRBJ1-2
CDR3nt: TGTGCCACCGAAGAGGGTAACTATGGCTACACCTTC
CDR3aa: CATEEGNYGYTF

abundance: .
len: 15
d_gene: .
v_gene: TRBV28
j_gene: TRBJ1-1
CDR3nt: TGTGCCAGCAGTCCGGCGGGCTTTGTGGGCACTGAAGCTTTCTTT
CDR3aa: CASSPAGFVGTEAFF

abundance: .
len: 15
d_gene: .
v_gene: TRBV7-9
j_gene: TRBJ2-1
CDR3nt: TGTGCCAGCAGCATAAGGGGCGGTTTGGGGAATGAGCAGTTCTTC
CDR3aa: CASSIRGGLGNEQFF

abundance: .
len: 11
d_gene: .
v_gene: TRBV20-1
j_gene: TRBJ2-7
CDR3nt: TGCAGTGCCAGGAACTCCTACGAGCAGTACTTC
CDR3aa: CSARNSYEQYF

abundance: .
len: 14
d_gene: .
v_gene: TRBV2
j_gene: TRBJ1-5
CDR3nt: TGTGCCAGCAGTCTCGGACAGTCATATCAGCCCCAGCATTTT
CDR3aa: CASSLGQSYQPQHF

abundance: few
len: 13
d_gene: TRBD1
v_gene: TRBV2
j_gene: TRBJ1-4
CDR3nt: TGTGCCAGCGGTCGACAGGGGGATGAAAAACTGTTTTTT
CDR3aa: CASGRQGDEKLFF

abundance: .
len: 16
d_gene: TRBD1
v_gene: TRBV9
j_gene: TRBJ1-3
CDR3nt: TGTGCCAGCAGCGTAGATTCAGGGGGTTTCGGAAACACCATATATTTT
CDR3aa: CASSVDSGGFGNTIYF

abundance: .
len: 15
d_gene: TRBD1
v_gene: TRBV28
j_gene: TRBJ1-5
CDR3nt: TGTGCCAGCCTGGCGTCAGGGGGCGGGGGTCAGCCCCAGCATTTT
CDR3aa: CASLASGGGGQPQHF

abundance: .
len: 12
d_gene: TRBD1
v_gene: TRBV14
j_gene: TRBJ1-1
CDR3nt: TGTGCCAGCAGCACAACGACAGGGGAAGCTTTCTTT
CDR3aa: CASSTTTGEAFF

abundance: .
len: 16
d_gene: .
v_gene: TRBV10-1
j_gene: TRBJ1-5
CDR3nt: TGCGCCAGCAGTCCTCCATTAGACACTTACAATCAGCCCCAGCATTTT
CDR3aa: CASSPPLDTYNQPQHF

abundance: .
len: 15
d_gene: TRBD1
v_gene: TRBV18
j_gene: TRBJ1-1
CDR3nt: TGTGCCAGCTCACCTCCTCAGGGACAGGGAACTGAAGCTTTCTTT
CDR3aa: CASSPPQGQGTEAFF

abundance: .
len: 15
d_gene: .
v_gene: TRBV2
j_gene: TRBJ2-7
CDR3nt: TGTGCCAGCAGGGGGGCCAGGGGTCGCCCCTACGAGCAGTACTTC
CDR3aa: CASRGARGRPYEQYF

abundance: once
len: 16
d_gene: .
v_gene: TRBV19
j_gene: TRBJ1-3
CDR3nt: TGTGCCAGTAGTATAAGGGACTCCTACTCTGGAAACACCATATATTTT
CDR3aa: CASSIRDSYSGNTIYF

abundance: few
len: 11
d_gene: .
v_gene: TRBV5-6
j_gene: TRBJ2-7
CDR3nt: TGTGCCAGCAGCGTCGGTCGGGAGCAGTACTTC
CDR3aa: CASSVGREQYF

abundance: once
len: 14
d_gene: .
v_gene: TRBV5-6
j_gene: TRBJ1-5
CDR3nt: TGTGCCAGCAGCTATAAGGGGTTAGGGCAGCCCCAGCATTTT
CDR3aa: CASSYKGLGQPQHF

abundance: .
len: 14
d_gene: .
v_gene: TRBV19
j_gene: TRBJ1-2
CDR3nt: TGTGCCAGTAGCGACACCCCTCTGCTTCATGGCTACACCTTC
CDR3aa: CASSDTPLLHGYTF

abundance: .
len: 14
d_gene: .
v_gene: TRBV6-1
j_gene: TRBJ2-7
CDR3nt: TGTGCCAGCAGGGATTGGACAAATCCCTACGAGCAGTACTTC
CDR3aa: CASRDWTNPYEQYF

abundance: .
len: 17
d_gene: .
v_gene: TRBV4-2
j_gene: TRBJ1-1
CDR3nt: TGTGCCAGCAGCCAAGGAATTCTCGGGTTCATGAACACTGAAGCTTTCTTT
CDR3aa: CASSQGILGFMNTEAFF

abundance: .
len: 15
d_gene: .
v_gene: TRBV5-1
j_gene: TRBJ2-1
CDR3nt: TGCGCCAGCAGCGCCTCACCAGGGTCCTACAATGAGCAGTTCTTC
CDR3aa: CASSASPGSYNEQFF

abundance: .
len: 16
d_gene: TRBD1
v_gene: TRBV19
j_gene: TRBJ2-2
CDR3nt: TGTGCCAGTAGTCAAAACAGGGGCCAAAACACCGGGGAGCTGTTTTTT
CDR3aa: CASSQNRGQNTGELFF

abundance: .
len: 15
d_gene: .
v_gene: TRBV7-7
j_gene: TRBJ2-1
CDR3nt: TGTGCCAGCAGCTTATCGGGGGACGCCTACAATGAGCAGTTCTTC
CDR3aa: CASSLSGDAYNEQFF

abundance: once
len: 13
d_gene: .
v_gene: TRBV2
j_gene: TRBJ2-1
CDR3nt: TGTGCCAGCTCATGGGCCGACTACAATGAGCAGTTCTTC
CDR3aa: CASSWADYNEQFF

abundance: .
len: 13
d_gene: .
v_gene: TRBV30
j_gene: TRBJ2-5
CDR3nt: TGTGCCTGGAGTGGACAAGCCGTAGAGACCCAGTACTTC
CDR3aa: CAWSGQAVETQYF

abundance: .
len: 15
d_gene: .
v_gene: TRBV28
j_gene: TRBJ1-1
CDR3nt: TGTGCCAGCAGTTTTCCCTTACAGGGTAACACTGAAGCTTTCTTT
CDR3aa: CASSFPLQGNTEAFF

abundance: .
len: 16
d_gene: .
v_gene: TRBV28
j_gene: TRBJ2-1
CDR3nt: TGTGCCAGCAGTACGGGGAGAGGGAGCTCCTACAATGAGCAGTTCTTC
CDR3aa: CASSTGRGSSYNEQFF

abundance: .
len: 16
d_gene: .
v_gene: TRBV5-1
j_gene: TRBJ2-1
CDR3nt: TGCGCCAGCAGCTTGGCCGGGAGCTTCGCCTACAATGAGCAGTTCTTC
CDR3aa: CASSLAGSFAYNEQFF